What follows describes a single TCR beta chain. Membership in each cohort depended on participant-reported clinical history. With V trimmed by 2 bases and J by 7 bases, 5 bases remained unmatched. The CDR3 sequence is 15 residues long. Germline CDR1 reads MNHEY; CDR2 reads SMNVEV (reference sequence). In the source study's methods: Reference gene primers were amplified, and this amplification served to estimate nucleated cell counts. Repertoires were generated with immunoSEQ multiplex PCR, while TCRdb's copy carries only in-frame clones and drops some. Clone size and V and J calls were adopted from that table, with D and trimming inferred from the DNA. Among hundreds of thousands of clones listed, around 90% were seen once. The sample is drawn from a study of blood T cell repertoires in COVID-19. For the study at large: Acute and convalescent COVID-19 samples came from the United States, Italy and Spain.

The receptor's source is a man in his sixties who had recovered from COVID-19. This chain uses TRBV27 with TRBJ2-1; 10 bases agree with TRBD1. Sequencing used PBMCs or T cells enriched from blood (not recorded which). The DNA of the CDR3 is TGTGCCAGCAGTTTAGACAGGGGGCGCTCGAATGAGCAGTTCTTC. As protein: CASSLDRGRSNEQFF.